The 11 T cell receptor beta chains presented below share a single source sample, sequenced in a study of blood T cell repertoires in COVID-19. Clones were sequenced by immunoSEQ multiplex PCR, and TCRdb holds only the in-frame ones, with some missing. This table holds under 30,000 clones, 75% to 90% found once. The sequenced sample consisted of peripheral blood. The receptors stem from a man aged 80 or over with acute or convalescent COVID-19.

The rearrangement links TRBV25-1 to TRBJ1-3, with TRBD1 matching over 10 bases. This CDR3 is 14 amino acids long. V shed 5 bases, J shed 6 bases, and the junction held 4 bases outside the gene matches. The germline gives CDR1 MGHDK, CDR2 SYGVNS. CDR3 sequence (DNA): TGTGCCAGCAGTTCGACAGGGGGCGAAAACACCATATATTTT. Amino acids: CASSSTGGENTIYF.

The chain employs TRBV30 and TRBJ2-7; 7 bases agree with TRBD1. The CDR3 sequence is 16 residues long. CDR1 and CDR2 from the germline V gene are GTSNPN and SVGIG (reference sequence). Trimming cost V 1 base and J 5 bases; bases outside gene matches: 14. The CDR3, as DNA: TGTGCCTGGAGTGGCCAAACGGGACAGAAGCTCCACGAGCAGTACTTC. It yields the protein CAWSGQTGQKLHEQYF.

Of note for this clone: Other DNA sequences in the sample encode the same CDR3. This chain uses TRBV18 with TRBJ2-7; TRBD2 matches at 9 bases. The germline gives CDR1 KGHSH, CDR2 LQKENI. CDR3 size: 14 residues. Trimming cost V 3 bases and J 2 bases; bases outside gene matches: 2. The CDR3 protein is CASSPGGGAYEQYF. As DNA, the CDR3 is TGTGCCAGCTCACCTGGCGGGGGGGCCTACGAGCAGTACTTC.

The chain is built from TRBV2 and TRBJ2-4, with TRBD1 identical over 8 bases. The germline CDR1 and CDR2 sequences are SNHLY and FYNNEI. This CDR3 has 15 amino acids. V gave up 3 bases and J gave up 3 bases; unmatched junction bases: 4. The DNA for the CDR3 is TGTGCCAGCAGTGATGACAGGGGAGGCAAAAACATTCAGTACTTC. This translates into CASSDDRGGKNIQYF.

The chain combines TRBV19 with TRBJ1-2; TRBD1 might be the D (5 bases). Trimming stripped 2 bases from V and 5 bases from J, with 12 bases between. Germline V CDR1 and CDR2: LNHDA, SQIVND (reference sequence). CDR3 length equals 14 residues. The CDR3 region has the DNA TGTGCCAGTAGTATATCAGGGATCCTGTATGGCTACACCTTC. Protein: CASSISGILYGYTF.

V gene TRBV6-6 combines with J gene TRBJ2-1, with D perhaps assigned TRBD1 or TRBD2 (7 bases each). Per germline, CDR1 MNHNY and CDR2 SVGAGI (reference sequence). The CDR3 has 13 residues. V dropped 10 bases and J dropped 2 bases, with 12 bases sitting between them. As DNA, the CDR3 is TGTGCCATCAGGGGGGGGGCCTACAATGAGCAGTTCTTC. Translated: CAIRGGAYNEQFF.

V usage is TRBV5-1 and J usage is TRBJ2-2; 9 bases map to TRBD2. Per germline, CDR1 SGHRS and CDR2 YFSETQ. With 2 bases clipped from V and 6 bases from J, the junction kept 17 bases outside the gene matches. The CDR3 consists of 19 residues. In nucleotides, the CDR3 is TGCGCCAGCAGCTTCCACTTGCCCCGGGCGGGGGGGCCTCCCGGGGAGCTGTTTTTT. This encodes CASSFHLPRAGGPPGELFF.

J is TRBJ1-2 and V is TRBV6-1; a weak D match, TRBD1 (5 bases). Trimming stripped 2 bases from V and 14 bases from J, with 12 bases between. Looked up from germline, CDR1 is MNHNS and CDR2 is SASEGT. This CDR3 is built from 11 residues. CDR3 in DNA: TGTGCCAGCAGTGAAACACGGGGGATGACCTTC. Translation gives CASSETRGMTF.

The chain is built from TRBV10-2 and TRBJ1-1; 10 bases fit TRBD1. Germline CDR1 reads WSHSY; CDR2 reads SAAADI. V dropped 6 bases and J dropped 4; count of bases not matched to a gene: 8. The CDR3 totals 15 residues. The CDR3 sequence: CASSIKTGGRTEAFF. The CDR3 DNA is TGCGCCAGCAGCATTAAGACAGGGGGCCGCACTGAAGCTTTCTTT.

V gene TRBV3-1 (or the pseudogene TRBV3-2) combines with J gene TRBJ2-3; the match to TRBD2 covers 8 bases. Trimming cost V 1 base and J 4 bases; bases outside gene matches: 13. The CDR3 has 18 amino acids. Germline V gives CDR1 LGHDT, CDR2 YNNKEL (reference sequence). The CDR3 DNA follows: TGTGCCAGCAGCCAAGGCCCTCCGGGACTAGGGGTGGCAGATACGCAGTATTTT. Residues: CASSQGPPGLGVADTQYF.

The gene calls are TRBV10-3 and TRBJ2-1, with 8 nucleotides matching TRBD1. In germline, CDR1 is ENHRY, CDR2 SYGVKD. CDR3 length: 14 residues. V dropped 7 bases and J dropped 8; count of bases not matched to a gene: 10. The CDR3 protein is CAITRDRTMDEQFF. The CDR3 DNA reads as TGTGCCATCACACGGGACAGGACCATGGATGAGCAGTTCTTC.